This T cell receptor (beta chain) originates from a study of shared clonotypes between healthy human individuals. Per germline, CDR1 SGHKS and CDR2 YYEKEE (reference sequence). V lost 3 bases, J lost 0 bases, and 6 bases stayed unmatched. This CDR3 comprises 17 residues. In the study's own analysis: Junction-only sequences without quality scores came from ImmunoSEQ, so filtering differed. Produced via immunoSEQ multiplex PCR; TCRdb's table is partial and in-frame only. The DNA gave D and trimming, while V, J and clone size come from that table. The sample shows about 1.5 million clones, 98% of them seen only once. With regard to this clone: Its specificity is unknown.

Whole-study results and caveats: Across subsets, estimated richness was generally greater for naive than for memory populations.

The sample comprised naive CD4+ T cells sorted from blood. Described subset: CD45RA+ positively selected. This receptor was taken from a man aged 25 to 40 in good health. This sequence joins TRBV5-5 and TRBJ2-6; TRBD1 matches at 7 bases. Here the CDR3 DNA reads TGTGCCAGCAGCTCAGACAGGGAAAGCTCTGGGGCCAACGTCCTGACTTTC. Amino acids: CASSSDRESSGANVLTF.